Below, 21 T cell receptor beta chains from the same sample are listed, as sequenced in a study of cytomegalovirus exposure and HLA in healthy donors. This PCR relied on a set of 60 Vbeta primers and 13 Jbeta primers. Method: immunoSEQ multiplex PCR; TCRdb's copy keeps in-frame clones and lacks some. The data show about 160,000 clones, around 74% seen once. The material sequenced was PBMCs. The receptors here all came from a man between 18 and 29 years old in good health and CMV-seronegative.

The chain is built from TRBV7-2 and TRBJ2-7, with a possible D match to TRBD1 (6 bases). Trimming removed 0 bases at V and 4 bases at J, with 13 bases between. The CDR3 covers 15 residues. Germline V gene lookup returns CDR1 SGHTA and CDR2 FQGNSA. The CDR3 reads CASSLATGRFYEQYF. The CDR3 DNA reads TGTGCCAGCAGCTTAGCAACAGGGCGCTTTTACGAGCAGTACTTC.

The rearrangement links TRBV27 to TRBJ1-5, with D tentatively TRBD1 (6 bases). The CDR3 consists of 14 residues. The V gene's germline CDR1 is MNHEY and CDR2 SMNVEV (reference sequence). The V end lost 3 bases, the J end lost 3 bases, and 9 bases lay between the germline ends. The CDR3 nucleotides are TGTGCCAGCAGTTTGGGGGGGCACAATCAGCCCCAGCATTTT. As protein: CASSLGGHNQPQHF.

The chain joins TRBV27 to TRBJ1-4; possible D gene TRBD1, 5 bases. Germline V CDR1 and CDR2: MNHEY, SMNVEV (reference sequence). V shed 7 bases and J shed 3 bases, with 15 bases lying between them. The CDR3 loop spans 15 amino acids. The CDR3 nucleotides read TGTGCCAGCAAGCCGGCCCGACAGTCTAATGAAAAACTGTTTTTT. As protein: CASKPARQSNEKLFF. The complete variable domain, with remaining parts taken from reference TRBV27 and TRBJ1-4, reads EAQVTQNPRYLITVTGKKLTVTCSQNMNHEYMSWYRQDPGLGLRQIYYSMNVEVTDKGDVPEGYKVSRKEKRNFPLILESPSPNQTSLYFCASKPARQSNEKLFFGSGTQLSVL.

Concerning this clone: The junction differs from germline at one of its ends, possibly a read error. This chain connects TRBV7-9 to TRBJ2-1; D gene uncertain. CDR1 and CDR2 (germline): SEHNR, FQNEAQ (reference sequence). The CDR3 runs 12 residues. Here the CDR3 reads CSSSSTINEQFF. The CDR3 DNA is TGTTCCAGCAGCTCTACTATCAATGAGCAGTTCTTC. The full variable domain, in which reference TRBV7-9 and TRBJ2-1 provide the parts outside the CDR3, is DTGVSQNPRHKITKRGQNVTFRCDPISEHNRLYWYRQTLGQGPEFLTYFQNEAQLEKSRLLSDRFSAERPKGSFSTLEIQRTEQGDSAMYLCSSSSTINEQFFGPGTRLTVL.

This chain joins TRBV19 and TRBJ2-7, with TRBD1 as a possible D gene (5 bases). The CDR3 has 14 amino acids. From germline, CDR1 is LNHDA and CDR2 SQIVND (reference sequence). V lost 3 bases, J lost 2 bases, and 11 bases lay in between. The CDR3 nucleotides read TGTGCCAGTAGTATTAGTCAGGGAACCTACGAGCAGTACTTC. As protein: CASSISQGTYEQYF.

The V and J genes are TRBV6-6 and TRBJ2-7; 10 bases map to TRBD1. The V gene's germline CDR1 is MNHNY and CDR2 SVGAGI (reference sequence). V lost 5 bases to trimming and J lost 5 bases; unmatched junction nucleotides: 6. The CDR3 spans 14 residues. The CDR3 sequence is CASSNGDRGNEQYF. The DNA for the CDR3 is TGTGCCAGCAGTAACGGGGACAGGGGCAACGAGCAGTACTTC.

The chain links TRBV11-2 to TRBJ1-2; D may be TRBD1 (6 bases). V lost 3 bases and J 4 bases, leaving 15 bases between the germline ends. The CDR3 extends over 15 amino acids. The germline V gene has CDR1 SGHAT and CDR2 FQNNGV. The CDR3 DNA follows: TGTGCCAGCAGCTTCGGTCCGAGGGGGGGCTATGGCTACACCTTC. Protein: CASSFGPRGGYGYTF.

The chain employs TRBV7-9 and TRBJ2-5; no definite D call. The CDR3 has 12 residues. The V end was cut by 5 bases, the J end by 4 bases, with 8 bases between. Germline lookup yields CDR1 SEHNR and CDR2 FQNEAQ (reference sequence). As DNA, the CDR3 is TGTGCCAGCAGCAAGCCCCCAGAGACCCAGTACTTC. The encoded protein is CASSKPPETQYF. Complete variable domain (other parts from reference TRBV7-9 and TRBJ2-5): DTGVSQNPRHKITKRGQNVTFRCDPISEHNRLYWYRQTLGQGPEFLTYFQNEAQLEKSRLLSDRFSAERPKGSFSTLEIQRTEQGDSAMYLCASSKPPETQYFGPGTRLLVL.

The V call is TRBV28, the J call TRBJ1-2; the match to TRBD1 covers 9 bases. The CDR3 runs 15 residues. The V gene end was trimmed by 6 bases and the J gene end by 4 bases; junction bases not matched to a gene: 9. The germline V gene has CDR1 MDHEN and CDR2 SYDVKM. CDR3 sequence (DNA): TGTGCCAGCAGCGATACCAAGACAGGGGGCTATGGCTACACCTTC. Its translation: CASSDTKTGGYGYTF.

The genes are TRBV27 and TRBJ2-3; tentative D call: TRBD2 (5 bases). The V and J ends lost 1 base and 3 bases respectively, with 20 bases between them. CDR3 length equals 18 residues. Germline assignment: CDR1 MNHEY and CDR2 SMNVEV (reference sequence). CDR3 nucleotide sequence: TGTGCCAGCAGTTTATGGCGCCAATCGGGGTTGGAGACAGATACGCAGTATTTT. This translates into CASSLWRQSGLETDTQYF.

The rearrangement joins TRBV7-6 to TRBJ2-1, with 7 bases that match TRBD2. The germline gives CDR1 SGHVS, CDR2 FNYEAQ. This CDR3 is 15 amino acids long. J lost 7 bases, V lost 2 bases, and 8 bases had no gene match. The CDR3, as DNA: TGTGCCAGCAGCTTAAGAGTAGCGGGCCGGAATGAGCAGTTCTTC. It codes for CASSLRVAGRNEQFF.

The sample holds a few counts of this clone. CDR3 region: CASSLERGSRLFF. The DNA for the CDR3 is TGTGCCAGCAGCTTAGAACGAGGCAGCCGTCTATTCTTT. The gene calls are TRBV11-3 and TRBJ1-1; D gene uncertain. From germline, CDR1 is SGHNT and CDR2 YENEEA. The CDR3 is made up of 13 amino acids. Trimming shortened V by 0 bases and J by 14 bases, and 16 bases separated the two germline ends.

The rearrangement links TRBV18 to TRBJ1-1; D unclear. The CDR3 has 12 residues. V shed 6 bases and J shed 1 base, with 6 bases lying between them. From germline, CDR1 is KGHSH and CDR2 LQKENI. The CDR3 is CASSRGNTEAFF. The CDR3 bases are TGTGCCAGCTCCCGGGGGAACACTGAAGCTTTCTTT. Full variable domain (remainder filled in from reference TRBV18 and TRBJ1-1): NAGVMQNPRHLVRRRGQEARLRCSPMKGHSHVYWYRQLPEEGLKFMVYLQKENIIDESGMPKERFSAEFPKEGPSILRIQQVVRGDSAAYFCASSRGNTEAFFGQGTRLTVV.

The chain combines TRBV27 with TRBJ1-1; possible D gene TRBD1, 6 bases. The V end was cut by 5 bases, the J end by 1 base, with 11 bases between. The length of the CDR3 is 14 residues. Germline lookup yields CDR1 MNHEY and CDR2 SMNVEV (reference sequence). The CDR3 DNA sequence: TGTGCCAGCAGTCCCGGGGGGGCGAACACTGAAGCTTTCTTT. Its translation is CASSPGGANTEAFF.

In its sample, this clone was seen once. The J gene is TRBJ2-7, the V gene TRBV4-1, with 12 nucleotides matching TRBD2. This CDR3 is built from 17 residues. After removal of 4 bases from V and 4 bases from J, the junction contained 11 bases not matched to a gene. Germline V gives CDR1 MGHRA, CDR2 YSYEKL. The CDR3 region has the DNA TGCGCCAGCAGCCCAAGGCCGGGGGGGACTAGCGGGTACGAGCAGTACTTC. This translates into CASSPRPGGTSGYEQYF.

The chain uses TRBV5-4 and TRBJ2-2; 8 nucleotides line up with TRBD2. Trimming cost V 1 base and J 1 base; bases outside gene matches: 3. Per the germline V gene, CDR1 is SGHNT and CDR2 is YYREEE (reference sequence). The CDR3 is 16 amino acids. The CDR3 sequence: CASSLQSGGNTGELFF. The CDR3 region has the DNA TGTGCCAGCAGCTTGCAGAGCGGGGGGAACACCGGGGAGCTGTTTTTT.

The chain has TRBV28 and TRBJ1-1; TRBD1 aligns across 8 bases. There are 14 residues in the CDR3. J was trimmed by 4 bases and V by 7 bases; bases with no gene match: 8. Germline V CDR1 and CDR2: MDHEN, SYDVKM. The CDR3 DNA reads TGTGCCAGCACTGACAGGGGTCGTGGCACTGAAGCTTTCTTT. Translated: CASTDRGRGTEAFF.

The genes are TRBV7-8 and TRBJ1-1; 11 bases match TRBD1. The CDR3 sequence is 17 residues long. Germline values: CDR1 SGHVS, CDR2 FQNEAQ. With 0 bases clipped from V and 4 bases from J, the junction kept 7 bases outside the gene matches. CDR3 sequence: CASSLARTGGPSTEAFF. The CDR3 coding sequence is TGTGCCAGCAGCTTAGCACGGACAGGGGGCCCCAGCACTGAAGCTTTCTTT.

CDR3 amino acids: CATPNLAGELFF. The DNA of the CDR3 is TGTGCCACCCCAAACCTAGCCGGGGAGCTGTTTTTT. The V and J genes are TRBV19 and TRBJ2-2; no definite D call. The germline gives CDR1 LNHDA, CDR2 SQIVND (reference sequence). Trimming took 10 bases from V and 6 from J, leaving 12 bases between them. This CDR3 comprises 12 residues.

Only a few counts were recorded for this clone. The rearrangement links TRBV2 to TRBJ2-3; D is uncertain. Trimming took off 8 bases at V and 4 bases at J, with 10 bases between the two ends. Germline CDR1 is SNHLY and CDR2 is FYNNEI. CDR3 length: 12 amino acids. The CDR3 DNA sequence: TGTGCCAGCTGTCTGAGGTCAGATACGCAGTATTTT. Its translation: CASCLRSDTQYF.

J is TRBJ2-5 and V is TRBV6-5; 8 bases fit TRBD1. Trimming at V came to 2 bases and at J to 5 bases, leaving 7 bases not matched to a gene. CDR1 MNHEY and CDR2 SVGAGI come from the germline V gene. The CDR3 totals 15 residues. The CDR3 region is CASSYGDRGRETQYF. CDR3 bases: TGTGCCAGCAGTTACGGAGACAGGGGACGGGAGACCCAGTACTTC.